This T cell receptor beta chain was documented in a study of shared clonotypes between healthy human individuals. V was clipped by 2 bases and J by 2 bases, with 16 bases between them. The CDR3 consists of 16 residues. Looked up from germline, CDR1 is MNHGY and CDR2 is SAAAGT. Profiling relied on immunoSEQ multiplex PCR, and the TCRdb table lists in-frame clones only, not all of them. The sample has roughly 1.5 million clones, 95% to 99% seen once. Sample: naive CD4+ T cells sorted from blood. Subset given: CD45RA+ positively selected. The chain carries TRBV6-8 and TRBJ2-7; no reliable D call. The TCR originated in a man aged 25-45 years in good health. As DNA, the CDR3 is TGTGCCAGCAGTTACGGGATTGGATTAGAAACCTACGAGCAGTACTTC. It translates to CASSYGIGLETYEQYF.